The T cell receptor (beta chain) described here comes from a study of chemoradiotherapy in HPV16-positive cancers (dated by TCRdb to 2022 to 2024). Context from the whole study: Candidate HPV-specific T-cell clones and common TCR motifs were defined by functional T-cell assays performed on cells from two HPV16-positive patients. Next, the candidate HPV-specific TCRs and motifs were followed in TCR repertoires from around 91 patients with HPV-related cancers. The study asked whether T-cell immunity to the HPV oncoproteins E6 and E7 changes during chemoradiotherapy and whether this immunity affects survival.

This clone was picked up one time. It has no known antigen specificity. The record has no base qualities; no much larger clone is one base away. CDR1 LNHDA and CDR2 SQIVND were looked up in the germline V gene (reference sequence). The CDR3, from cysteine to phenylalanine, totals 13 residues. Just the 39-base CDR3 DNA is kept, in frame starting at base 1. Here V drops 4 bases and J drops 8 bases, and the junction holds 2 bases not matched to any gene. Results the study describes overall, beyond this receptor: Improved recurrence-free survival in HPV16-positive patients was associated with expansion of HPV-responsive T cells during chemoradiotherapy. The survival association was reported for HPV16-positive patients, and the functional definition of HPV-specific T cells was derived from only two HPV16-positive patients. Expansion of candidate HPV-specific clones and E7-related TCR motifs was observed in the tumor microenvironment during treatment, whereas no such expansion was observed for non-HPV-specific T cells.

Repertoires were sampled repeatedly over the course of chemoradiotherapy, so clonal expansion could be followed in the tumor microenvironment. Libraries were constructed by the immunoSEQ multiplex PCR assay. TCRdb obtained this table from immuneACCESS and retained in-frame rearrangements with V and J assigned. These tables miss some clones; where compared with another copy, unresolved V genes account for less than half of the shortfall, and the remainder is unexplained. Across this sample there are 30,000 to 40,000 clones, with around 92% seen only once. The ten largest clonotypes hold 3% to 4% of the sample.

The clonotype was recovered from a human donor with HPV-associated anogenital cancer. The rearranged chain carries TRBV19 and TRBJ1-4; TRBD1 fits 9 bases in the junction. The material sequenced was blood, taken from a patient who underwent chemoradiotherapy. Read as DNA, the sequence is TGTGCCAGTAGTAAGGACAGGGGCGAAAAACTGTTTTTT. Its coded protein is CASSKDRGEKLFF.